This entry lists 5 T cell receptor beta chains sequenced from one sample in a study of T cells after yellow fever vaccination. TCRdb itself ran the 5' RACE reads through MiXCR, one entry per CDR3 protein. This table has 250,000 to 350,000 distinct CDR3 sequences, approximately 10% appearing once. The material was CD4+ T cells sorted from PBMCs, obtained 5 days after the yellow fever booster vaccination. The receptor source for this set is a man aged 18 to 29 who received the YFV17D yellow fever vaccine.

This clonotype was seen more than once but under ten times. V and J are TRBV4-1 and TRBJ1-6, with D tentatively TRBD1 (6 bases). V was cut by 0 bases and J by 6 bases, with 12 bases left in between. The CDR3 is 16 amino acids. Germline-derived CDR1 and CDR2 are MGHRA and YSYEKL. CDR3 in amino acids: CASSQEGNRVNSPLHF. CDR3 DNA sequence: TGCGCCAGCAGCCAAGAAGGGAACAGGGTTAATTCACCCCTCCACTTT.

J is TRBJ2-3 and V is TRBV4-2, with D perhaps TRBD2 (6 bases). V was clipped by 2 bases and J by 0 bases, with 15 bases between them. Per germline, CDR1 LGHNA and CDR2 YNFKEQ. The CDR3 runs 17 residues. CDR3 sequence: CASSQPLGLPSTDTQYF. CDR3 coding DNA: TGTGCCAGCAGCCAACCACTTGGACTACCCAGCACAGATACGCAGTATTTT.

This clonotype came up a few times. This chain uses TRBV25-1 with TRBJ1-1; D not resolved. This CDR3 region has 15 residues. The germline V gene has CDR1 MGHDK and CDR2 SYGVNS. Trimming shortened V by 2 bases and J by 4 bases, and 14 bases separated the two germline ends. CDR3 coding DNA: TGTGCCAGCAGTGAACTGTCCGGGGATGGCACTGAAGCTTTCTTT. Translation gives CASSELSGDGTEAFF.

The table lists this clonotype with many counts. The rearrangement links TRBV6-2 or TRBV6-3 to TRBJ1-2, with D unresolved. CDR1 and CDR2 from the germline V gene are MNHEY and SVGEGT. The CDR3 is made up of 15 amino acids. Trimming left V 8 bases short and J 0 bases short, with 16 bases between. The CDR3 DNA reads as TGTGCCAGCTGCCGCGGGGAGTTAGCTAACTATGGCTACACCTTC. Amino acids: CASCRGELANYGYTF.

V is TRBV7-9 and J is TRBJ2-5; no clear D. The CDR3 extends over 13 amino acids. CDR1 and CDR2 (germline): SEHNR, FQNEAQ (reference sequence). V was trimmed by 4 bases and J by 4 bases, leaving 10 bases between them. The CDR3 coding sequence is TGTGCCAGCAGCTCGCTTCTTGGAGAGACCCAGTACTTC. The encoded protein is CASSSLLGETQYF.